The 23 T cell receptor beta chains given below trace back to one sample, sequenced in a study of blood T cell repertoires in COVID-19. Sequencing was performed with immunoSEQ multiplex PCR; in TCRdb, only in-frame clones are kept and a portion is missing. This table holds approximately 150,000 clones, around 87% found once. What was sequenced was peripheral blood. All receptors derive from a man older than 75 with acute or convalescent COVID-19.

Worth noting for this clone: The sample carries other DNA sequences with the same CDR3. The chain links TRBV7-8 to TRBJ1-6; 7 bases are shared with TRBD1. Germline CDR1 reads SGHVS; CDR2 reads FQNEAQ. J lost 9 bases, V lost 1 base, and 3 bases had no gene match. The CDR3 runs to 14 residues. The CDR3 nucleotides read TGTGCCAGCAGCTTAGGACAGGGAAGTTCACCCCTCCACTTT. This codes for CASSLGQGSSPLHF. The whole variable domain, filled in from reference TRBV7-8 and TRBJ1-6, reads GAGVSQSPRYKVAKRGQDVALRCDPISGHVSLFWYQQALGQGPEFLTYFQNEAQLDKSGLPSDRFFAERPEGSVSTLKIQRTQQEDSAVYLCASSLGQGSSPLHFGNGTRLTVT.

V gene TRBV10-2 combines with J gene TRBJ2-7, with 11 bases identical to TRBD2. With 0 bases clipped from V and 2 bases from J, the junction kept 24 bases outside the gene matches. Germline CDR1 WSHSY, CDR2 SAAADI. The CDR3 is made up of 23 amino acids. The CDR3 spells CASSESGPWGPSGRHRRTYEQYF. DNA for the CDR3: TGCGCCAGCAGTGAGTCAGGGCCTTGGGGACCTAGCGGGAGGCACCGACGTACCTACGAGCAGTACTTC.

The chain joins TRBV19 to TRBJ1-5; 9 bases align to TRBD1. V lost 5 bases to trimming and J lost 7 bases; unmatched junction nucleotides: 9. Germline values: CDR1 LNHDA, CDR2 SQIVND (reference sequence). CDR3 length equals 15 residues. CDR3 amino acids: CASSPEGQGRQPQHF. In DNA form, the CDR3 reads TGTGCCAGTAGTCCTGAGGGACAGGGACGGCAGCCCCAGCATTTT.

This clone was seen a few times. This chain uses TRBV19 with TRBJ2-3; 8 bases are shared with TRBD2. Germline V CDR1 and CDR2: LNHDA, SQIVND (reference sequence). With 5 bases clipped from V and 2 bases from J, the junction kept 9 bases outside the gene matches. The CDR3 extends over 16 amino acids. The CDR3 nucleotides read TGTGCCAGTAGTTCGTCCTTTAGCGGGGCCACAGATACGCAGTATTTT. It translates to CASSSSFSGATDTQYF.

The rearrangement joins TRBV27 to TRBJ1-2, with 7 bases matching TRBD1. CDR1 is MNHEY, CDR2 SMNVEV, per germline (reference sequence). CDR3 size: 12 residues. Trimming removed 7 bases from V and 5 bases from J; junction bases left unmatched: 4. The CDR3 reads CASKRQGYGYTF. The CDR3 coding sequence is TGTGCCAGCAAGAGACAGGGATATGGCTACACCTTC.

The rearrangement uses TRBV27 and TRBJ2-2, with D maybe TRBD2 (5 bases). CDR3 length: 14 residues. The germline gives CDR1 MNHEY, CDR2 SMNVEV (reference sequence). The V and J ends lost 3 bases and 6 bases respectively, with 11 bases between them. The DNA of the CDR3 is TGTGCCAGCAGTTTTCAGGACTTTTCCGGGGAGCTGTTTTTT. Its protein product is CASSFQDFSGELFF.

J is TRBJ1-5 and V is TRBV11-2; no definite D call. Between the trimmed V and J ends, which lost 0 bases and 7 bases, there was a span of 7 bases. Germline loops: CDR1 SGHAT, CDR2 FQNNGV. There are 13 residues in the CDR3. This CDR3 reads CASSLDRSQPQHF. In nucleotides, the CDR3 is TGTGCCAGCAGCTTAGATCGGAGCCAGCCCCAGCATTTT.

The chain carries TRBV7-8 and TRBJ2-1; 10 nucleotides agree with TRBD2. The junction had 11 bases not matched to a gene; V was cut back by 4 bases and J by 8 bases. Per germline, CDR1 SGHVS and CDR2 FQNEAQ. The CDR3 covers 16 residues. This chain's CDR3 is CASSSKAGGPSDEQFF. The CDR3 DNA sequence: TGTGCCAGCAGCTCCAAAGCGGGAGGGCCTAGCGATGAGCAGTTCTTC.

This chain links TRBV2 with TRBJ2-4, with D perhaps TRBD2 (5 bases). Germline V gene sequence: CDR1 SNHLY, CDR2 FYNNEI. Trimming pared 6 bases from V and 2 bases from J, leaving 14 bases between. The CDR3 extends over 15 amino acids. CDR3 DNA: TGTGCCAGCAGGGGCGGGTTGGGGACCAAAAACATTCAGTACTTC. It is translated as CASRGGLGTKNIQYF.

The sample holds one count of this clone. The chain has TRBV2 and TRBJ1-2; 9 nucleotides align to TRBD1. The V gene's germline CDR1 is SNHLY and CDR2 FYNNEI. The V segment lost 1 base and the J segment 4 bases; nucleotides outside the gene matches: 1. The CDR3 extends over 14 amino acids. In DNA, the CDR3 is TGTGCCAGCAGTGAAGAACAGGGGGCCTATGGCTACACCTTC. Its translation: CASSEEQGAYGYTF. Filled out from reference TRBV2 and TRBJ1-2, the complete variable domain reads EPEVTQTPSHQVTQMGQEVILRCVPISNHLYFYWYRQILGQKVEFLVSFYNNEISEKSEIFDDQFSVERPDGSNFTLKIRSTKLEDSAMYFCASSEEQGAYGYTFGSGTRLTVV.

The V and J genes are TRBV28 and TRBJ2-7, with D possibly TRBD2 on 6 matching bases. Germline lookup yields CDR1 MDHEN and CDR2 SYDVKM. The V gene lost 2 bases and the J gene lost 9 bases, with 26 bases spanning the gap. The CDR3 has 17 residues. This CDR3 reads CASSLHGTGTHQGGQYF. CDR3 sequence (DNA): TGTGCCAGCAGTTTACACGGGACCGGGACTCACCAAGGCGGGCAGTACTTC.

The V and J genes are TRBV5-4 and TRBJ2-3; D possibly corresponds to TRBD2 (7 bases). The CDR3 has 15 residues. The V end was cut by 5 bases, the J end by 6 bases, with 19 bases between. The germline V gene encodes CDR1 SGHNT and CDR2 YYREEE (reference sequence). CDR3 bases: TGTGCCAGCAGGAGAGGGGGGGGCCTAGGGGATACGCAGTATTTT. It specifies CASRRGGGLGDTQYF.

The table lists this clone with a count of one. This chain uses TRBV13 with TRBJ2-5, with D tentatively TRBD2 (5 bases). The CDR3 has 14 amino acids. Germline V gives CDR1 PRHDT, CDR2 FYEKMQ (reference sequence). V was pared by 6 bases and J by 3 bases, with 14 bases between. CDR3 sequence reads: CASREDGAKETQYF. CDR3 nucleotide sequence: TGTGCCAGCAGGGAGGACGGTGCCAAAGAGACCCAGTACTTC.

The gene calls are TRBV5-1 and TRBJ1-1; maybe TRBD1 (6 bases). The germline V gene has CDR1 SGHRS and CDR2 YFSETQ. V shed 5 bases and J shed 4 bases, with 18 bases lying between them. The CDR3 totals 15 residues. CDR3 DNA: TGCGCCAGCAGGGTTGGGTCCGGGGGGCGCACTGAAGCTTTCTTT. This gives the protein CASRVGSGGRTEAFF.

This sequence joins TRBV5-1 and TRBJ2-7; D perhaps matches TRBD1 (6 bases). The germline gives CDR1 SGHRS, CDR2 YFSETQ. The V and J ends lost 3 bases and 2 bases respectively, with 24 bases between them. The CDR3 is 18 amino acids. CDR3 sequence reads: CASSSASGQLKRTYEQYF. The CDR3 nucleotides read TGCGCCAGCAGCTCCGCTTCGGGACAACTTAAGCGCACCTACGAGCAGTACTTC.

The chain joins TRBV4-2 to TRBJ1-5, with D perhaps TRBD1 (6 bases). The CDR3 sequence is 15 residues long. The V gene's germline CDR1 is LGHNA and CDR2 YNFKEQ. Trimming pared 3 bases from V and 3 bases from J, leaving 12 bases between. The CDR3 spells CASSQEEGVNQPQHF. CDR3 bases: TGTGCCAGCAGCCAGGAAGAGGGGGTCAATCAGCCCCAGCATTTT.

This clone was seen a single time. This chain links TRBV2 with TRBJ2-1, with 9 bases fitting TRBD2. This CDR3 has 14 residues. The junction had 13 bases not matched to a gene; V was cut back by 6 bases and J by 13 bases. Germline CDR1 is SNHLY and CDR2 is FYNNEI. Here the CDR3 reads CASRDLAGPLPQFF. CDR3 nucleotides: TGTGCCAGCAGGGATCTAGCGGGGCCCCTACCACAGTTCTTC.

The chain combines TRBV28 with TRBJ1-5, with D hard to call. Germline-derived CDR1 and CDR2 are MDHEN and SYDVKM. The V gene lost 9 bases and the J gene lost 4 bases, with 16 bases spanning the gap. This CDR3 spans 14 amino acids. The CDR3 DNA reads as TGTGCCAGTTGGGGAGTGGTGTTTAATCAGCCCCAGCATTTT. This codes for CASWGVVFNQPQHF.

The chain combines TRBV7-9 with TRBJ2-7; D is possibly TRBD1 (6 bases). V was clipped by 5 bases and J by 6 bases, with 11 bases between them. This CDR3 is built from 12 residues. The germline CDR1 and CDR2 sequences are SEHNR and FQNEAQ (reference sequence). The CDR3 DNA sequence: TGTGCCAGCAGCACACAGGGTAGCGAGCAGTACTTC. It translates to CASSTQGSEQYF.

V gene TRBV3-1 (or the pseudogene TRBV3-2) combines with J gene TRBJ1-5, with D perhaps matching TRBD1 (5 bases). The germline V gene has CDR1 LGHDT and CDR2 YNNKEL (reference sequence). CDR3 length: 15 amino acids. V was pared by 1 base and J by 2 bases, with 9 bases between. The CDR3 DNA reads TGTGCCAGCAGCCAAGGACAGACGGGCAATCAGCCCCAGCATTTT. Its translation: CASSQGQTGNQPQHF.

CDR3 amino acids: CASSQNFWGQSGYTF. In DNA, the CDR3 is TGTGCCAGCAGCCAGAACTTCTGGGGACAGTCGGGCTACACCTTC. The chain employs TRBV14 and TRBJ1-2; 7 bases align to TRBD1. The CDR3 extends over 15 amino acids. Germline V CDR1 and CDR2: SGHDN, FVKESK. J was trimmed by 8 bases and V by 3 bases; bases with no gene match: 12.

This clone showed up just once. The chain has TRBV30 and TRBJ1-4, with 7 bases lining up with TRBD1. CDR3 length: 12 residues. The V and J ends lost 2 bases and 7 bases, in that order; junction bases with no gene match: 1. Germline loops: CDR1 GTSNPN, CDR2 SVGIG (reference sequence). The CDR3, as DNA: TGTGCCTGGAGTTACAGGGGTGAAAAACTGTTTTTT. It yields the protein CAWSYRGEKLFF.

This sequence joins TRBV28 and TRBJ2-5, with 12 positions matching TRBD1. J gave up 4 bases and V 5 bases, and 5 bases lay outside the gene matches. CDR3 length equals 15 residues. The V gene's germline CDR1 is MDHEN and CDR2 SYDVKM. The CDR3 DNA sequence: TGTGCCAGCAGTCGGGACAGGGGGCGGCGAGAGACCCAGTACTTC. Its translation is CASSRDRGRRETQYF.